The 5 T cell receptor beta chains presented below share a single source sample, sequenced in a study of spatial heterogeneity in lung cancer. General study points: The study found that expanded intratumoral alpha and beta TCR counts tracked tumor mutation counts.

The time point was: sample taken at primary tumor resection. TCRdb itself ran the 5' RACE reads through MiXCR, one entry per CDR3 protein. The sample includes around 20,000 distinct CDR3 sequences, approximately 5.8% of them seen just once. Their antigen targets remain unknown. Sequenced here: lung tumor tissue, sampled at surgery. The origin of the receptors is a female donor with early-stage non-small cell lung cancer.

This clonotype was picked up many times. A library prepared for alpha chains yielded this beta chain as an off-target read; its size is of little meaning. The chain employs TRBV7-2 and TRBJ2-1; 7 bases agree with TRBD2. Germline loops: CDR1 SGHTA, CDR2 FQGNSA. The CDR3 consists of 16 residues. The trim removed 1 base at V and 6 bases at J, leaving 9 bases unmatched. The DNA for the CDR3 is TGTGCCAGCAGCTTAGTCGGGGGAGGGCCGTCCAATGAGCAGTTCTTC. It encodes CASSLVGGGPSNEQFF.

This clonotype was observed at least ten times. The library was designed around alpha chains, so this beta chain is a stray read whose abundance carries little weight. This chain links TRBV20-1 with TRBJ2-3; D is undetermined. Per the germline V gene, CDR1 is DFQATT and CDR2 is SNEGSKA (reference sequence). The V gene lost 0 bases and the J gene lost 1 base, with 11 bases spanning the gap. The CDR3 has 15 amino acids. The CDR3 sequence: CSARDAKSGTDTQYF. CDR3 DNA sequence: TGCAGTGCTAGAGACGCCAAGAGTGGCACAGATACGCAGTATTTT.

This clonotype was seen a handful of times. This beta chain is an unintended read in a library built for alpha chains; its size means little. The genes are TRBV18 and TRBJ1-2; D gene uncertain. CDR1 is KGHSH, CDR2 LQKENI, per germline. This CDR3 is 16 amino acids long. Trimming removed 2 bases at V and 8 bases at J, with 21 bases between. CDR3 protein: CASSPSKSPVGGGYTF. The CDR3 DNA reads TGTGCCAGCTCACCAAGCAAGTCACCGGTAGGAGGAGGCTACACCTTC.

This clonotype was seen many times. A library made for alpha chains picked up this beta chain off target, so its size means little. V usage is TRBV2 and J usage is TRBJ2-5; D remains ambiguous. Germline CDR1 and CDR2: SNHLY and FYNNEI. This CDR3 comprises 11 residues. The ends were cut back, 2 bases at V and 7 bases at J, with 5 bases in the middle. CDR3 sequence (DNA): TGTGCCAGCAGTGAACCCGGGACCCAGTACTTC. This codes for CASSEPGTQYF. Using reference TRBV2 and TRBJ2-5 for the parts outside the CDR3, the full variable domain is EPEVTQTPSHQVTQMGQEVILRCVPISNHLYFYWYRQILGQKVEFLVSFYNNEISEKSEIFDDQFSVERPDGSNFTLKIRSTKLEDSAMYFCASSEPGTQYFGPGTRLLVL.

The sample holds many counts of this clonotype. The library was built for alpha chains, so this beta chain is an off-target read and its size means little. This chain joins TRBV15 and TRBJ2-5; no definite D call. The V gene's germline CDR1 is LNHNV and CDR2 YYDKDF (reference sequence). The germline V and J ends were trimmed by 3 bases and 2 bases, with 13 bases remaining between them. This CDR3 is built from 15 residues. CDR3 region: CATSSRFDGQETQYF. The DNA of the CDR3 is TGTGCCACCAGCAGTAGATTCGACGGACAAGAGACCCAGTACTTC. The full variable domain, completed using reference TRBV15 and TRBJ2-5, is DAMVIQNPRYQVTQFGKPVTLSCSQTLNHNVMYWYQQKSSQAPKLLFHYYDKDFNNEADTPDNFQSRRPNTSFCFLDIRSPGLGDTAMYLCATSSRFDGQETQYFGPGTRLLVL.